This T cell receptor beta chain derives from a study of shared clonotypes between healthy human individuals. Positively selected for CCR7, the CD45RO-negative cells used as naive CD8 cells excluded terminally differentiated effector memory CD45RA+ cells. This clone was recorded only once. Here immunoSEQ multiplex PCR was the method, and the copy in TCRdb shows in-frame clones only, minus some. The sample holds roughly 550,000 clones, roughly 95% seen once. This receptor was obtained from a young woman in good health. Sequenced material: naive CD8+ T cells sorted from blood.

The CDR3 reads CASSFGAGDYNEQFF. CDR3 DNA sequence: TGTGCCAGCAGTTTTGGAGCGGGAGATTACAATGAGCAGTTCTTC. The V gene is TRBV28, the J gene TRBJ2-1, with 8 bases that match TRBD2. V was clipped by 3 bases and J by 4 bases; unmatched bases: 5. CDR3 length: 15 amino acids. CDR1 is MDHEN and CDR2 is SYDVKM in the germline V gene.